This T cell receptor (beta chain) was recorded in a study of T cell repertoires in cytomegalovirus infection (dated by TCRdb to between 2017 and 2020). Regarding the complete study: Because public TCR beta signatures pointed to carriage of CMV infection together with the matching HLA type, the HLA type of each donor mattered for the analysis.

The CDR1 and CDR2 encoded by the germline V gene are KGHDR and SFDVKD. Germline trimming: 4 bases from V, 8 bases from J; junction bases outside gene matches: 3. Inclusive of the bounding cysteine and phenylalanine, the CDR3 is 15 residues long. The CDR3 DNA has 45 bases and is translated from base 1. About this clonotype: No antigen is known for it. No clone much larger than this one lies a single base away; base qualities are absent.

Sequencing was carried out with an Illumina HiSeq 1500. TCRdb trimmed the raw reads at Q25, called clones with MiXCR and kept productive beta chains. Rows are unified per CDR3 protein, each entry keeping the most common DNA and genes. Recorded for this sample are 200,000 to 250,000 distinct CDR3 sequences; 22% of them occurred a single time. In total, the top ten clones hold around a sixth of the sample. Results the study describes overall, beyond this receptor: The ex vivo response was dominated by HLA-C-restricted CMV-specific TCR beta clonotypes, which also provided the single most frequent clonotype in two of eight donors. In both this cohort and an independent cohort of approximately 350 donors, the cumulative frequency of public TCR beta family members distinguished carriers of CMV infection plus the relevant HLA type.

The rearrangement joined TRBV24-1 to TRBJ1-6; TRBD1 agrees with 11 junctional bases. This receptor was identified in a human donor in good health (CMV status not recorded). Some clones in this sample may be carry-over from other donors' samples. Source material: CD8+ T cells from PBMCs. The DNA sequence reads TGTGCCACCAGTGAAAGGGACAGGGGGTATTCACCCCTCCACTTT. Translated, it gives CATSERDRGYSPLHF.